The 7 T cell receptor beta chains below were found in one sample sequenced in a study of identical twins. One entry per CDR3 protein, called by TCRdb with MiXCR from the 5' RACE reads. Of around 95,000 distinct CDR3 sequences listed, 5.9% are singletons. The material sequenced was memory T cells sorted from blood. These receptors came from a woman aged 45-65 years in good health.

This clonotype has more than one count but fewer than ten. The chain recombines TRBV5-1 with TRBJ2-5, with 11 bases fitting TRBD2. CDR1 SGHRS and CDR2 YFSETQ come from the germline V gene. The CDR3 spans 15 residues. V lost 5 bases and J lost 5; bases outside the gene matches: 8. CDR3 residues: CASRATSGSWETQYF. CDR3 in DNA: TGCGCCAGCAGGGCTACTAGCGGGAGTTGGGAGACCCAGTACTTC.

This clonotype was seen many times. The chain carries TRBV7-2 and TRBJ2-1; 9 positions match TRBD2. Germline values: CDR1 SGHTA, CDR2 FQGNSA. V shed 1 base, J shed 6 bases, and the junction held 7 bases outside the gene matches. The CDR3 extends over 16 amino acids. CDR3 DNA sequence: TGTGCCAGCAGCTTAGTCGGTAGCGGGAGTTTCAATGAGCAGTTCTTC. Its protein is CASSLVGSGSFNEQFF.

Only a few counts were recorded for this clonotype. Written as DNA, the CDR3 is TGTGCCAGCAGCCATAGTAGGGGGAATGAGCAGTTCTTC. Translating it yields CASSHSRGNEQFF. V usage is TRBV3-1 and J usage is TRBJ2-1, with D tentatively TRBD1 (6 bases). V lost 3 bases and J 7 bases, leaving 10 bases between the germline ends. CDR1 is LGHDT, CDR2 YNNKEL, per germline (reference sequence). The CDR3 runs to 13 residues.

This clonotype occurred many times. The rearrangement uses TRBV7-2 and TRBJ2-7; 16 positions match TRBD2. The CDR3 has 17 amino acids. V dropped 1 base and J dropped 3; count of bases not matched to a gene: 3. The germline gives CDR1 SGHTA, CDR2 FQGNSA. The CDR3 is CASSLVGTSGRDYEQYV. As DNA, the CDR3 is TGTGCCAGCAGCTTAGTAGGGACTAGCGGGAGGGACTACGAGCAGTACGTC.

The sample holds one count of this clonotype. The chain combines TRBV2 with TRBJ1-1; 7 bases match TRBD1. CDR3 length: 14 amino acids. Germline CDR1 is SNHLY and CDR2 is FYNNEI. The V segment lost 4 bases and the J segment 5 bases; nucleotides outside the gene matches: 7. The CDR3 loop is CASSVQGGMTEAFF. The CDR3 DNA reads TGTGCCAGCAGTGTGCAGGGGGGAATGACTGAAGCTTTCTTT.

The chain joins TRBV5-4 to TRBJ2-1, with D maybe TRBD2 (7 bases). In germline, CDR1 is SGHNT, CDR2 YYREEE (reference sequence). CDR3 length equals 17 residues. V dropped 5 bases and J dropped 7 bases, with 25 bases sitting between them. The CDR3 protein is CASSVIRGGIGGNEQFF. DNA for the CDR3: TGTGCCAGCAGTGTCATTAGGGGGGGTATCGGAGGGAATGAGCAGTTCTTC.

This clonotype has ten or more counts. This chain links TRBV20-1 with TRBJ2-1; D ambiguous. Germline loops: CDR1 DFQATT, CDR2 SNEGSKA (reference sequence). The length of the CDR3 is 16 residues. V was pared by 3 bases and J by 5 bases, with 20 bases between. The CDR3 spells CSARPVSGGDHNEQFF. The CDR3, as DNA: TGCAGTGCTAGGCCTGTCTCTGGCGGAGACCACAATGAGCAGTTCTTC.